The rows below give T cell receptor beta chains drawn from one sample of a study of OX40 agonist ivuxolimab in advanced cancers. Assay used: immunoSEQ multiplex PCR; TCRdb lists only in-frame clones, some missing. This table has some 45,000 clones, around 90% appearing once. This material consisted of CD4+ or CD8+ T cells sorted from blood, taken in a trial of the OX40 agonist ivuxolimab. Every receptor here comes from an adult with an advanced solid tumor such as melanoma, head and neck, liver or kidney cancer. Both conserved end residues are part of each CDR3. Fields, in order: CDR3 protein, D gene, clone size, V gene, J gene. D genes are given only for firm matches. A clone size is listed for some rows: how often the clone was seen (once, few, many), or a class if it is expanded.

CDR3aa: CASSGGSGNTIYF; d_gene: -; abundance: -; v_gene: TRBV9; j_gene: TRBJ1-3
CDR3aa: CASSFSGSEGRRGMAF; d_gene: TRBD2; abundance: -; v_gene: TRBV5-1; j_gene: TRBJ2-3
CDR3aa: CASSAAYEQYF; d_gene: -; abundance: -; v_gene: TRBV5-5; j_gene: TRBJ2-7
CDR3aa: CASSLALAGGEGEQFF; d_gene: TRBD2; abundance: -; v_gene: TRBV13; j_gene: TRBJ2-1
CDR3aa: CASRGTEVGYEQYF; d_gene: -; abundance: -; v_gene: TRBV4-2; j_gene: -
CDR3aa: CAWSGLAGDTQYF; d_gene: TRBD2; abundance: -; v_gene: TRBV30; j_gene: TRBJ2-3
CDR3aa: CASTILAGGTDTQYF; d_gene: TRBD2; abundance: -; v_gene: TRBV27; j_gene: TRBJ2-3
CDR3aa: CASSLEQPREYYEQYF; d_gene: -; abundance: -; v_gene: TRBV11-2; j_gene: TRBJ2-7
CDR3aa: CASSRTGRETQYF; d_gene: TRBD1; abundance: -; v_gene: TRBV6-5; j_gene: TRBJ2-5
CDR3aa: CASSLLAGGPGEQFF; d_gene: TRBD2; abundance: -; v_gene: TRBV5-6; j_gene: TRBJ2-1
CDR3aa: CASGLAGKRPQHF; d_gene: -; abundance: -; v_gene: TRBV12-5; j_gene: TRBJ1-5
CDR3aa: CASIIPAPKLAKNIQYF; d_gene: -; abundance: once; v_gene: TRBV7-3; j_gene: TRBJ2-4
CDR3aa: CASSTDGRPYEQYF; d_gene: -; abundance: -; v_gene: TRBV6-5; j_gene: TRBJ2-7
CDR3aa: CASSLGDAYEQYF; d_gene: -; abundance: few; v_gene: TRBV5-4; j_gene: TRBJ2-7
CDR3aa: CASSHGQGVDTEAFF; d_gene: TRBD1; abundance: -; v_gene: TRBV4-1; j_gene: TRBJ1-1
CDR3aa: CASSSQGRSYEQYF; d_gene: -; abundance: -; v_gene: TRBV5-4; j_gene: TRBJ2-7
CDR3aa: CASSLTGTGRQETQYF; d_gene: TRBD1; abundance: -; v_gene: TRBV5-1; j_gene: TRBJ2-5
CDR3aa: CASSQPPGGQTTDTQYF; d_gene: -; abundance: -; v_gene: TRBV4-1; j_gene: TRBJ2-3
CDR3aa: CASRPSAGQGATEAFF; d_gene: TRBD1; abundance: -; v_gene: TRBV27; j_gene: TRBJ1-1
CDR3aa: CASRQRGGITYEQYF; d_gene: TRBD2; abundance: -; v_gene: TRBV27; j_gene: TRBJ2-7
CDR3aa: CASSEGAYTEAFF; d_gene: -; abundance: -; v_gene: TRBV7-6; j_gene: TRBJ1-1
CDR3aa: CASSYIRDTRTYEQYF; d_gene: -; abundance: -; v_gene: TRBV6-6; j_gene: TRBJ2-7
CDR3aa: CASSLRGQNTEAFF; d_gene: -; abundance: -; v_gene: TRBV4-1; j_gene: TRBJ1-1
CDR3aa: CASSWQGADGYTF; d_gene: TRBD1; abundance: -; v_gene: TRBV7-8; j_gene: TRBJ1-2
CDR3aa: CASSSYTEAFF; d_gene: -; abundance: -; v_gene: TRBV5-1; j_gene: TRBJ1-1
CDR3aa: CASSPKNETYEQYF; d_gene: -; abundance: -; v_gene: TRBV18; j_gene: TRBJ2-7
CDR3aa: CASSGTVYPYNEQFF; d_gene: -; abundance: -; v_gene: TRBV9; j_gene: TRBJ2-1
CDR3aa: CASKVNTGELFF; d_gene: -; abundance: once; v_gene: TRBV2; j_gene: TRBJ2-2
CDR3aa: CASSLAGRVTDTQYF; d_gene: -; abundance: once; v_gene: TRBV5-6; j_gene: TRBJ2-3
CDR3aa: CASSFFGVPHNEQFF; d_gene: -; abundance: -; v_gene: TRBV5-1; j_gene: TRBJ2-1
CDR3aa: CASFRDPDEQYF; d_gene: -; abundance: -; v_gene: TRBV27; j_gene: TRBJ2-7
CDR3aa: CASSLVTGTGNTIYF; d_gene: -; abundance: -; v_gene: TRBV7-9; j_gene: TRBJ1-3
CDR3aa: CAGSSDMADEQYF; d_gene: -; abundance: once; v_gene: TRBV9; j_gene: TRBJ2-7
CDR3aa: CASSSWGRDEQYF; d_gene: TRBD2; abundance: -; v_gene: TRBV6-1; j_gene: TRBJ2-7
CDR3aa: CASLGPNSPLHF; d_gene: -; abundance: -; v_gene: TRBV7-9; j_gene: TRBJ1-6